The following is a TCR beta chain sequence with its context. Trimming at V came to 7 bases and at J to 7 bases, leaving 7 bases not matched to a gene. This CDR3 contains 14 residues. Looked up from germline, CDR1 is SGHTA and CDR2 is FQGNSA. Authors' processing steps: Estimates of nucleated cell counts were drawn from the amplification of reference gene primers. Method: immunoSEQ multiplex PCR; TCRdb's copy keeps in-frame clones and lacks some. V and J calls and clone size are as listed in that table; D and trimming were resolved from the DNA. The sample shows 350,000 to 400,000 clones, over 75% of them seen only once. This sample was taken from a study of blood T cell repertoires in COVID-19. Study at large: For recovered donors of Cohort 3, there were two negative PCRs, clearance, or symptom resolution. Sites in the United States, Italy and Spain provided acute and convalescent COVID-19 samples. T cells, B-cell-depleted T cells, or PBMCs provided the cDNA or gDNA that served as material.

Sequencing input: PBMCs or T cells enriched from blood (not recorded which). The chain has TRBV7-2 and TRBJ2-3; 11 nucleotides match TRBD2. This receptor was taken from a man aged 35 to 55 in a cohort exposed to, infected with or recovered from COVID-19 (not recorded which). This chain's CDR3 is CASTGGTSGYTQYF. CDR3 coding DNA: TGTGCCAGCACCGGAGGGACTAGCGGTTATACGCAGTATTTT.